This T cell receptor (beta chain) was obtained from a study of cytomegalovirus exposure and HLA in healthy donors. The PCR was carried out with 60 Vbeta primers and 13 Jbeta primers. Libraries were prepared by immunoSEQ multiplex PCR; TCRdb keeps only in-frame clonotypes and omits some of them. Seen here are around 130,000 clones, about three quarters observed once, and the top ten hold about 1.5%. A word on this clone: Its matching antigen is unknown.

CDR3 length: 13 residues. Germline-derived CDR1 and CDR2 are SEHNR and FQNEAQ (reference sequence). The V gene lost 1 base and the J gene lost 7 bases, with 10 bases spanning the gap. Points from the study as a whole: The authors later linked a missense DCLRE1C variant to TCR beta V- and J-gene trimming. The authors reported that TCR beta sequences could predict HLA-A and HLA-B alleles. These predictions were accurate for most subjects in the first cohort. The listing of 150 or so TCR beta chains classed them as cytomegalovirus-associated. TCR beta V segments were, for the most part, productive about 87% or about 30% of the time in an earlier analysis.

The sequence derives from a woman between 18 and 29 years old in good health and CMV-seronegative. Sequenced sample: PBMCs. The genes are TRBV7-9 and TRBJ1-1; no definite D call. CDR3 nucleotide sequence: TGTGCCAGCAGCTTAGAGGGTGGGAGTGAAGCTTTCTTT. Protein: CASSLEGGSEAFF.